The rows below give T cell receptor beta chains drawn from one sample of a study of radiotherapy plus CTLA-4 blockade in lung cancer. Libraries were prepared by immunoSEQ multiplex PCR; TCRdb keeps only in-frame clonotypes and omits some of them. The table includes about 36,000 clones, approximately 85% detected once. The sample consisted of peripheral blood, taken from a patient treated with radiotherapy plus ipilimumab. The receptors derive from a human donor with non-small cell lung cancer who had stable disease on radiotherapy plus ipilimumab. Each CDR3 is given with its conserved first and last residue. A D gene is named only where the DNA matches it firmly. Some rows mark clone size as missing; the rest say once, few, many or name a class of expanded clone.

J gene | V gene | clone size | D gene | CDR3 DNA | CDR3 protein
TRBJ2-5 | TRBV9 | NA | NA | TGTGCCAGCAGCGTAGGACACCACCAAGAGACCCAGTACTTC | CASSVGHHQETQYF
TRBJ2-7 | TRBV7-6 | NA | NA | TGTGCCAGCAGCTTAGCGGCGGGCAGCTCCTACGAGCAGTACTTC | CASSLAAGSSYEQYF
TRBJ1-1 | TRBV18 | NA | NA | TGTGCCAGCTCACCACGGGACATACAAATGAACACTGAAGCTTTCTTT | CASSPRDIQMNTEAFF
TRBJ1-2 | TRBV5-6 | NA | TRBD1 | TGTGCCAGCAGCTTGATTTTCAGGGACAGTCCTGGCTACACCTTC | CASSLIFRDSPGYTF
TRBJ2-7 | TRBV28 | NA | TRBD2 | TGTGCCAGCAGTTTTACTAGCGGGAGGGCCGAGCAGTACTTC | CASSFTSGRAEQYF
TRBJ2-2 | TRBV7-6 | NA | NA | TGTGCCAGCAGTCTACAGAGTTCCCCTAGGGAGCTGTTTTTT | CASSLQSSPRELFF
TRBJ2-1 | TRBV28 | NA | TRBD1 | TGTGCCAGCCGCGCAGGGGGTTTCTACAATGAGCAGTTCTTC | CASRAGGFYNEQFF
TRBJ1-5 | TRBV19 | few | TRBD1 | TGTGCCAGTACCACAGGGGTGCGTAGCAATCAGCCCCAGCATTTT | CASTTGVRSNQPQHF
TRBJ2-3 | TRBV27 | NA | TRBD2 | TGTGCCAGCCGGACGTCGGGACTAGCGGCCCGGAGGGCAGATACGCAGTATTTT | CASRTSGLAARRADTQYF
TRBJ1-3 | TRBV7-9 | NA | NA | TGTGCCAGCAGTATATTGGTCGCGGTCGGAAACACCATATATTTT | CASSILVAVGNTIYF
TRBJ1-3 | TRBV6-5 | NA | TRBD1 | TGTGCCAGCAGTGCCACAGGGGACTCTGGAAACACCATATATTTT | CASSATGDSGNTIYF
TRBJ2-7 | TRBV7-9 | NA | TRBD1 | TGTGCCAGCAGCCCCGGGACAGGGGCCTCCTACGAGCAGTACTTC | CASSPGTGASYEQYF
TRBJ2-7 | TRBV5-1 | NA | NA | TGCGCCAGCAGCTTGACTATCGAAACCTACGAGCAGTACTTC | CASSLTIETYEQYF
TRBJ2-2 | TRBV9 | NA | NA | TGTGCCAGCAGCGTAGGCGGGACGAACACCGGGGAGCTGTTTTTT | CASSVGGTNTGELFF
TRBJ2-5 | TRBV6-1 | NA | NA | TGTGCCAGCAGTGAACCGCGGATAATCCAAGAGACCCAGTACTTC | CASSEPRIIQETQYF
TRBJ2-1 | TRBV19 | NA | NA | TGTGCCAGTAGCGAGGGACTTTACAATGAGCAGTTCTTC | CASSEGLYNEQFF
TRBJ2-3 | TRBV7-3 | NA | NA | TGTGCCAGCAGCTTACTCCGGACTAAGGGAGATACGCAGTATTTT | CASSLLRTKGDTQYF
TRBJ2-7 | TRBV4-1 | NA | TRBD2 | TGCGCCAGCAGCCAAGGACTAGCGGGAAAATACGAGCAGTACTTC | CASSQGLAGKYEQYF
TRBJ2-7 | TRBV29-1 | NA | NA | TGCAGCGTTGAAGGGACAGCCTACGAGCAGTACTTC | CSVEGTAYEQYF
TRBJ1-2 | TRBV30 | NA | TRBD1 | TGTGCCTGGAGTGTAGTCAGGGGGCGCGAGAGCGGCTACACCTTC | CAWSVVRGRESGYTF